This is a list of T cell receptor beta chains from one sample in a study of blood T cell repertoires in COVID-19. Sequencing was performed with immunoSEQ multiplex PCR; in TCRdb, only in-frame clones are kept and a portion is missing. The sample has 150,000 to 200,000 clones; 60% to 80% are singletons. The specimen sequenced was peripheral blood. The receptor set was obtained from a woman between 65 and 79 years old with acute or convalescent COVID-19. Each CDR3 is given with its conserved first and last residue.

CASSVRTGFNEQFF,14,TRBV9
CSVDSRLAGTDTQYF,15,TRBV29-1
CASSKGTPYEQYF,13,TRBV19
CASSVRGWDGYTF,13,TRBV9
CSAGGLQTYEQYF,13,TRBV29-1
CASSLVGGTNEKLFF,15,TRBV5-1
CAISQAGGAYNEQFF,15,TRBV10-3
CASSTSSGNTIYF,13,TRBV18
CASKNSRSSYNEQFF,15,TRBV3-1/TRBV3-2
CASYEAVPGSPLHF,14,TRBV2
CASSLTGGDSYEQYF,15,TRBV11-2
CASSPSPTPNTGELFF,16,TRBV9
CASRSNRDLRTTGELFF,17,TRBV19
CASSPQGSGGELFF,14,TRBV6-5
CSVERSQINTEAFF,14,TRBV29-1
CASSAGGTDTQYF,13,TRBV9
CASSQVYVGAGGYTF,15,TRBV3-1/TRBV3-2